The T cell receptor (beta chain) described here comes from a study of response to subunit inactivated influenza vaccine. This clonotype was picked up a small number of times. Its target is not known. Trimming removed 4 bases at V and 7 bases at J, with 16 bases between. This CDR3 comprises 14 residues. The germline V gene encodes CDR1 LGHDT and CDR2 YNNKEL (reference sequence). TCRdb passed the RT-PCR reads through MiXCR, listing each CDR3 protein once. The sample consists of hundreds of thousands of distinct CDR3 sequences, around 15% of them appearing once. Findings and caveats of the study: Authors suggested each seasonal influenza vaccination recruits few new T cells.

The specimen comprised PBMCs from blood, sampled around 15 days before vaccination. This TCR came from a man aged 50 to 60 who received an inactivated influenza vaccine. The rearrangement links TRBV3-1 to TRBJ1-1; TRBD1 might be the D (6 bases). The CDR3 DNA reads as TGTGCCAGCAGCCCACAAGGACAGAGGGGTGAAGCTTTCTTT. Translating it yields CASSPQGQRGEAFF. The variable domain in full, with the rest retrieved from reference TRBV3-1 and TRBJ1-1, is DTAVSQTPKYLVTQMGNDKSIKCEQNLGHDTMYWYKQDSKKFLKIMFSYNNKELIINETVPNRFSPKSPDKAHLNLHINSLELGDSAVYFCASSPQGQRGEAFFGQGTRLTVV.